This T cell receptor beta chain originates from a study of cytomegalovirus exposure and HLA in healthy donors. A remark on this clone: Its matching antigen is unknown.

The PCR had 60 Vbeta and 13 Jbeta primers. Clones were read by immunoSEQ multiplex PCR, and TCRdb kept only the in-frame ones, dropping some. The sample has 100,000 or so clones; 81% are singletons. V lost 5 bases and J 11 bases, leaving 10 bases between the germline ends. Germline CDR1 LNHDA, CDR2 SQIVND (reference sequence). The CDR3 covers 11 residues. General study results and limits: The study designated fewer than 200 TCR beta chains cytomegalovirus-associated. In a later analysis, most CMV-associated TCR beta chains appeared HLA-restricted.

The sequenced sample consisted of PBMCs. V gene TRBV19 combines with J gene TRBJ2-1; weak D call: TRBD1 (5 bases). This receptor was taken from a man between 35 and 55 years old in good health and CMV-seronegative. This CDR3 reads CASSYDRQQFF. CDR3 sequence (DNA): TGTGCCAGTAGTTACGACAGACAGCAGTTCTTC.